This T cell receptor (beta chain) stems from a study of tumor and adjacent non-tumor tissue in lung cancer. Across the study: Patients were aged about 30 to 80, fewer than twelve men and 5 women, stage I to III.

Details on this clonotype: At one of its ends the junction is not consistent with the germline gene, which may arise from a read error.

The library came from three nested PCR rounds adapted from ARM-PCR protocols. Via MiXCR, TCRdb re-called the multiplex PCR reads, giving one row per CDR3 protein. The table has fewer than 75,000 distinct CDR3 sequences, 76% seen once. The template was RNA from unsorted bulk tissue. Distant lung tissue was collected more than 3 cm away from the tumor edge. In germline, CDR1 is SGHRS, CDR2 YFSETQ. This CDR3 is built from 14 residues. The chain links TRBV5-1 to TRBJ2-3; D is ambiguous. The material sequenced was distant non-tumor lung tissue. The TCR sequence derives from a man aged 55 to 70 with non-small cell lung cancer. In DNA form, the CDR3 reads TGCACCAGCTGCCCCACGGTGAGCACAGATACGCAGTATTTT. This translates into CTSCPTVSTDTQYF.